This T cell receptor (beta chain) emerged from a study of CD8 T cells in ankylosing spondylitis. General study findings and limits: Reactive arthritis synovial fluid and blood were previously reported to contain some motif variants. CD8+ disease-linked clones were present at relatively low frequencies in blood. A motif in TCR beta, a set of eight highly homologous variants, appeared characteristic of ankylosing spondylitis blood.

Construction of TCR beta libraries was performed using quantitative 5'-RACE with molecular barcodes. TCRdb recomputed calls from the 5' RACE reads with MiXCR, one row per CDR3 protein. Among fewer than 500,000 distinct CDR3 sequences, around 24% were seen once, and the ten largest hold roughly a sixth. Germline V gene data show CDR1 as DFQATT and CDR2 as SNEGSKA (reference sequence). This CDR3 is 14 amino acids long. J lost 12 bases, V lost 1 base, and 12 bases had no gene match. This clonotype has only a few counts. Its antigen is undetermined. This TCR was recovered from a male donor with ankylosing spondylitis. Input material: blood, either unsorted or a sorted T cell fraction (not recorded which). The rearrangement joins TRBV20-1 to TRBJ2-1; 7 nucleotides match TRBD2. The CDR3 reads CSARVARERLGQFF. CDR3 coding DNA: TGCAGTGCTAGAGTGGCGCGGGAGCGGCTGGGGCAGTTCTTC.